These 27 T cell receptor beta chains were sequenced from one sample in a study of draining lymph node invasion in breast cancer. Cells sorted as CD4+ CD45RA- CD25- were taken as memory conventional CD4 T cells. Via MiXCR, TCRdb re-called the bulk RNA-seq reads, giving one row per CDR3 protein. The table records approximately 2,900 distinct CDR3 sequences, approximately 80% of them present only once. The sample comprised sorted memory CD4+ effector T cells from a lymph node. These receptors were taken from a female donor with luminal breast cancer.

In DNA form, the CDR3 reads TGTGCCAGCAGTACCACGGCCTTGAACACTGAAGCTTTCTTT. It specifies CASSTTALNTEAFF. V usage is TRBV27 and J usage is TRBJ1-1; no clear D gene. V gave up 5 bases and J gave up 0 bases, with 10 bases separating them. Germline values: CDR1 MNHEY, CDR2 SMNVEV (reference sequence). The CDR3 totals 14 residues.

This clonotype was detected a few times. The CDR3 nucleotides read TGTGCCAGCAGCCGAAGCCCTAGCGGGAGTGGGGCAGATACGCAGTATTTT. This codes for CASSRSPSGSGADTQYF. The chain employs TRBV7-2 and TRBJ2-3; 10 nucleotides match TRBD2. Trimming at V came to 5 bases and at J to 4 bases, leaving 12 bases not matched to a gene. The CDR3 consists of 17 residues. CDR1 SGHTA and CDR2 FQGNSA come from the germline V gene. The variable domain in full, completed from reference TRBV7-2 and TRBJ2-3, reads GAGVSQSPSNKVTEKGKDVELRCDPISGHTALYWYRQSLGQGLEFLIYFQGNSAPDKSGLPSDRFSAERTGGSVSTLTIQRTQQEDSAVYLCASSRSPSGSGADTQYFGPGTRLTVL.

V gene TRBV27 combines with J gene TRBJ2-3; 8 nucleotides agree with TRBD2. The CDR3 runs to 16 residues. Per germline, CDR1 MNHEY and CDR2 SMNVEV (reference sequence). J lost 2 bases, V lost 5 bases, and 9 bases had no gene match. CDR3 in DNA: TGTGCCAGCAGTCCCAGGGTAGCGGGGACCACAGATACGCAGTATTTT. It specifies CASSPRVAGTTDTQYF.

CDR3 protein: CASSQENGEGSPLHF. The CDR3 DNA follows: TGTGCCAGCAGCCAAGAAAATGGTGAAGGTTCACCCCTCCACTTT. The chain carries TRBV14 and TRBJ1-6; D ambiguous. Germline V lookup: CDR1 SGHDN, CDR2 FVKESK. The CDR3 totals 15 residues. Trimming cost V 0 bases and J 9 bases, with 12 bases left between them.

This clonotype occurred a few times. This sequence joins TRBV4-3 and TRBJ2-5, with D hard to call. The ends were cut back, 1 base at V and 1 base at J, with 10 bases in the middle. Looked up from germline, CDR1 is LGHNA and CDR2 is YSLEER. The CDR3 sequence is 15 residues long. The CDR3 region is CASSQGYDTQETQYF. CDR3 in DNA: TGCGCCAGCAGCCAAGGTTACGACACCCAAGAGACCCAGTACTTC.

This sequence joins TRBV9 and TRBJ2-1, with TRBD2 matching over 7 bases. The V gene's germline CDR1 is SGDLS and CDR2 YYNGEE. The CDR3 spans 15 residues. With V trimmed by 0 bases and J by 9 bases, 9 bases remained unmatched. In DNA, the CDR3 is TGTGCCAGCAGCGTAGGAGGGCGGGAGAGGGTTGAGCAGTTCTTC. This translates into CASSVGGRERVEQFF.

This clonotype was picked up one time. J is TRBJ2-6 and V is TRBV6-5, with D tentatively TRBD1 (6 bases). V was clipped by 5 bases and J by 1 base, with 18 bases between them. Germline V gene sequence: CDR1 MNHEY, CDR2 SVGAGI. The CDR3 totals 18 residues. CDR3 amino acids: CASSPDYGTPSGANVLTF. The CDR3 nucleotides read TGTGCCAGCAGTCCCGACTACGGGACACCTTCTGGGGCCAACGTCCTGACTTTC.

This chain connects TRBV7-2 to TRBJ1-6; D is ambiguous. The CDR3 runs 14 residues. Germline V gene data show CDR1 as SGHTA and CDR2 as FQGNSA. Trimming removed 0 bases from V and 18 bases from J, with 18 bases in between. CDR3 DNA sequence: TGTGCCAGCAGCTTAGCGTCTGCGGGGATGGCCCCCCACTTT. Protein product: CASSLASAGMAPHF.

V usage is TRBV3-1 and J usage is TRBJ2-7; unclear D gene. The CDR3 has 14 amino acids. Between the trimmed V and J ends, which lost 5 bases and 6 bases, there was a span of 17 bases. Germline V CDR1 and CDR2: LGHDT, YNNKEL (reference sequence). This chain's CDR3 is CASSFSFRSGEQYF. The CDR3 DNA is TGTGCCAGCAGCTTTAGTTTCAGGTCTGGCGAGCAGTACTTC.

The chain recombines TRBV7-2 with TRBJ1-4, with a possible D match to TRBD1 (5 bases). Deletions cut 4 bases from V and 5 bases from J, with 11 bases between. Germline V gene sequence: CDR1 SGHTA, CDR2 FQGNSA. CDR3 length equals 14 residues. The CDR3 DNA follows: TGTGCCAGCAGCTCAGACAGCCTAAATGAAAAACTGTTTTTT. Translating gives CASSSDSLNEKLFF. The full variable domain, rest sourced from reference TRBV7-2 and TRBJ1-4, is GAGVSQSPSNKVTEKGKDVELRCDPISGHTALYWYRQSLGQGLEFLIYFQGNSAPDKSGLPSDRFSAERTGGSVSTLTIQRTQQEDSAVYLCASSSDSLNEKLFFGSGTQLSVL.

The chain uses TRBV10-3 and TRBJ2-3, with no clear D. Germline CDR1 is ENHRY and CDR2 is SYGVKD. This CDR3 contains 14 residues. V shed 6 bases and J shed 1 base, with 11 bases lying between them. CDR3 DNA sequence: TGTGCCATCAGGGCCTCTCTGGGCACAGATACGCAGTATTTT. Amino acid sequence: CAIRASLGTDTQYF.

V and J are TRBV20-1 and TRBJ1-1; 8 nucleotides match TRBD1. V trimming: 6 bases; J trimming: 11 bases; junction bases outside the gene matches: 11. Looked up from germline, CDR1 is DFQATT and CDR2 is SNEGSKA (reference sequence). The CDR3 covers 12 residues. The CDR3 reads CSALDRAGFAFF. The CDR3, as DNA: TGCAGTGCCTTGGACAGGGCGGGCTTTGCTTTCTTT.

The chain uses TRBV29-1 and TRBJ2-2, with 7 bases lining up with TRBD1. Germline CDR1 and CDR2: SQVTM and ANQGSEA. V lost 7 bases, J lost 5 bases, and 1 base stayed unmatched. There are 11 residues in the CDR3. The CDR3 is CSGGQTGELFF. DNA for the CDR3: TGCAGCGGGGGACAGACCGGGGAGCTGTTTTTT.

The rearrangement joins TRBV20-1 to TRBJ1-1; D not certain. CDR1 is DFQATT and CDR2 is SNEGSKA in the germline V gene (reference sequence). V was trimmed by 2 bases and J by 1 base, leaving 5 bases between them. This CDR3 is built from 12 residues. In DNA, the CDR3 is TGCAGTGCTAGAAGGAGGAACACTGAAGCTTTCTTT. This sequence encodes CSARRRNTEAFF.

The V gene is TRBV11-1, the J gene TRBJ2-5, with TRBD1 matching over 7 bases. The J segment lost 5 bases and the V segment lost 2 bases, leaving 8 bases of the junction unmatched. Germline V CDR1 and CDR2: SGHAT, FQDESV (reference sequence). The CDR3 covers 15 residues. In DNA, the CDR3 is TGTGCCAGCAGCTTATCAAGGGGGCCAGCCGAGACCCAGTACTTC. Translated, it gives CASSLSRGPAETQYF.

V usage is TRBV18 and J usage is TRBJ2-1; either TRBD1 or TRBD2 may supply D (5 bases each). Germline V gene sequence: CDR1 KGHSH, CDR2 LQKENI. The CDR3 covers 15 residues. The V gene lost 3 bases and the J gene lost 0 bases, with 9 bases spanning the gap. CDR3 nucleotides: TGTGCCAGCTCACCGGGGGTCGGCTCCTACAATGAGCAGTTCTTC. It codes for CASSPGVGSYNEQFF.

V gene TRBV18 combines with J gene TRBJ2-7; D is possibly TRBD2 (5 bases). V lost 8 bases, J lost 0 bases, and 14 bases lay in between. CDR3 length: 14 amino acids. Per germline, CDR1 KGHSH and CDR2 LQKENI. In DNA, the CDR3 is TGTGCCAGCCATACTAGTAGGGACTCCTACGAGCAGTACTTC. Residues: CASHTSRDSYEQYF.

This sequence joins TRBV7-2 and TRBJ1-1; tentatively, D is TRBD1 (6 bases). The CDR3 totals 16 residues. Germline V CDR1 and CDR2: SGHTA, FQGNSA. The V end was cut by 4 bases, the J end by 0 bases, with 15 bases between. DNA of the CDR3: TGTGCCAGCAGCTCCCTCGGGACACCGATGAACACTGAAGCTTTCTTT. Protein: CASSSLGTPMNTEAFF.

The chain's CDR3 is CASSLPGANVLTF. The CDR3 DNA follows: TGTGCCAGCAGCTTGCCTGGGGCCAACGTCCTGACTTTC. V and J are TRBV5-6 and TRBJ2-6; unclear D gene. CDR1 SGHDT and CDR2 YYEEEE come from the germline V gene. The V end was cut by 1 base, the J end by 2 bases, with 1 base between. This CDR3 comprises 13 residues.

The J gene is TRBJ1-1, the V gene TRBV4-3; D is undetermined. The CDR3 sequence is 13 residues long. The germline CDR1 and CDR2 sequences are LGHNA and YSLEER. V gave up 3 bases and J gave up 5 bases, with 10 bases separating them. CDR3 sequence: CASSQGEGTEAFF. CDR3 sequence (DNA): TGCGCCAGCAGCCAGGGAGAGGGAACTGAAGCTTTCTTT.

In its sample, this clonotype ranks as large. This rearrangement joins TRBV6-1 to TRBJ2-5, with 9 positions matching TRBD1. V was clipped by 4 bases and J by 5 bases; unmatched bases: 8. Germline CDR1 MNHNS, CDR2 SASEGT. This CDR3 has 15 residues. CDR3 nucleotide sequence: TGTGCCAGCAGTGCGACAGGGGGGTACGCGGAGACCCAGTACTTC. It codes for CASSATGGYAETQYF.

This clonotype has just one count. The rearrangement uses TRBV5-6 and TRBJ2-2; D remains unclear. The V gene's germline CDR1 is SGHDT and CDR2 YYEEEE. Deletions cut 0 bases from V and 7 bases from J, with 7 bases between. This CDR3 contains 13 residues. The CDR3 nucleotides read TGTGCCAGCAGCTTGGTGTCCGGCGGGGAGCTGTTTTTT. Amino acids: CASSLVSGGELFF.

The chain recombines TRBV27 with TRBJ2-5, with TRBD1 matching 7 bases. V was pared by 4 bases and J by 7 bases, with 6 bases of the junction left unmatched. Germline V lookup: CDR1 MNHEY, CDR2 SMNVEV (reference sequence). The length of the CDR3 is 13 residues. The CDR3 loop reads CASSSGQVGTQYF. DNA for the CDR3: TGTGCCAGCAGTTCAGGACAGGTCGGGACCCAGTACTTC.

This rearrangement joins TRBV7-9 to TRBJ2-3, with 8 bases that match TRBD1. Per the germline V gene, CDR1 is SEHNR and CDR2 is FQNEAQ (reference sequence). V was clipped by 5 bases and J by 2 bases; unmatched bases: 6. The CDR3 length is 15 residues. The CDR3 DNA reads TGTGCCAGCAGCGCAGGACAGGGAGTCACAGATACGCAGTATTTT. It codes for CASSAGQGVTDTQYF.

The J gene is TRBJ2-2, the V gene TRBV6-5; D is undetermined. CDR1 and CDR2 from the germline V gene are MNHEY and SVGAGI. The V gene lost 6 bases and the J gene lost 6 bases, with 11 bases spanning the gap. CDR3 length: 13 amino acids. CDR3 bases: TGTGCCAGCAGACCCACCCGCGCCGGGGAGCTGTTTTTT. Protein product: CASRPTRAGELFF.

The genes are TRBV28 and TRBJ2-3; D is undetermined. Germline CDR1 reads MDHEN; CDR2 reads SYDVKM. The CDR3 has 12 amino acids. V was shortened by 6 bases and J by 7 bases, with 11 bases between the two germline ends. The CDR3: CASSRGAHTQYF. CDR3 DNA sequence: TGTGCCAGCAGCCGTGGCGCCCATACGCAGTATTTT.

The chain employs TRBV6-6 and TRBJ2-2; 8 bases fit TRBD1. Unmatched junction bases numbered 6, after V lost 2 bases and J lost 7 bases. CDR1 is MNHNY and CDR2 is SVGAGI in the germline V gene (reference sequence). The CDR3 is made up of 15 amino acids. CDR3 residues: CASSYVGQGNGELFF. CDR3 bases: TGTGCCAGCAGTTACGTAGGACAGGGAAACGGGGAGCTGTTTTTT.